The 2 T cell receptor beta chains below come from one sample, sequenced in a study of T cell responses to AZD1222 COVID-19 vaccine. Clones were sequenced by immunoSEQ multiplex PCR, and TCRdb holds only the in-frame ones, with some missing. The data contain 95,000 to 110,000 clones, 90% to 95% of them singletons. The input for sequencing was peripheral blood, taken on day 0 of AZD1222 vaccination. The receptors were gathered from an adult in good health.

The chain employs TRBV24-1 and TRBJ2-2; D call uncertain. The CDR3 loop spans 15 amino acids. Trimming cost V 5 bases and J 4 bases, with 13 bases left between them. CDR1 KGHDR and CDR2 SFDVKD come from the germline V gene. CDR3 nucleotide sequence: TGTGCCACCAGTGGAGACACACATAGCACCGGGGAGCTGTTTTTT. Protein sequence: CATSGDTHSTGELFF.

This clone has a single count. The V call is TRBV6-1, the J call TRBJ1-2; no firm D call. In germline, CDR1 is MNHNS, CDR2 SASEGT. Trimming pared 2 bases from V and 4 bases from J, leaving 5 bases between. This CDR3 region has 12 residues. CDR3 loop: CASSETFYGYTF. CDR3 bases: TGTGCCAGCAGTGAAACATTCTATGGCTACACCTTC.